These T cell receptor beta chains were read from a single sample in a study of shared clonotypes between healthy human individuals. TCRdb keeps only in-frame clones here, not all; method: immunoSEQ multiplex PCR. The sample shows 2 million to 3 million clones, over 85% of them seen only once. Sequencing used naive CD4+ T cells from PBMCs. Every receptor here comes from a man aged 18 to 30 in good health. Some clones in this sample may be carry-over from other donors' samples. The CDR3 runs from the conserved cysteine through the conserved F or W. The D gene is left open where the match is weak. Clone sizes are given selectively: once, few, many, or a class where the clone is expanded.

DNA: TGTGCCACCCTCCGACAGGATCGTTCCCTCTCTGGGGCCAACGTCCTGACTTTC; CDR3: CATLRQDRSLSGANVLTF; V: TRBV19; size: -; J: TRBJ2-6; D: -
DNA: TGCGCCAGCAGCTTGGCTTACATAGGCTACGAGCAGTACTTC; CDR3: CASSLAYIGYEQYF; V: TRBV5-1; size: -; J: TRBJ2-7; D: -
DNA: TGTGCCAGTAGTATGATGGGCCTGAACACTGAAGCTTTCTTT; CDR3: CASSMMGLNTEAFF; V: TRBV19; size: -; J: TRBJ1-1; D: -
DNA: TGTGCCAGCAGTTTTGAGGTCACGGGACAGCGCTACGAGCAGTACTTC; CDR3: CASSFEVTGQRYEQYF; V: TRBV28; size: -; J: TRBJ2-7; D: TRBD1
DNA: TGTGCCAGCTCACCAACTGTTCAGGACGGGGAGCTGTTTTTT; CDR3: CASSPTVQDGELFF; V: TRBV18; size: -; J: TRBJ2-2; D: -
DNA: TGCGCCAGCAGCCAAGATCCCCAGGGGTGGTACGAGCAGTACTTC; CDR3: CASSQDPQGWYEQYF; V: TRBV4-3; size: -; J: TRBJ2-7; D: -
DNA: TGTGCCAGCAGTGAAGACAGCGGGAGAACAAACGAGCAGTACTTC; CDR3: CASSEDSGRTNEQYF; V: TRBV2; size: -; J: TRBJ2-7; D: TRBD2
DNA: TGTGCCAGCAGTTTTGTGGGGGCGCGTAATCGTCCCGGGTACGAGCAGTACTTC; CDR3: CASSFVGARNRPGYEQYF; V: TRBV28; size: -; J: TRBJ2-7; D: -
DNA: TGTGCTAGTGGTTTGGGGGGACAGGGCCACCAAGAGACCCAGTACTTC; CDR3: CASGLGGQGHQETQYF; V: TRBV12-5; size: -; J: TRBJ2-5; D: TRBD1
DNA: TGTGCCAGCAGCGAGACTAGCGACTCCTACAATGAGCAGTTCTTC; CDR3: CASSETSDSYNEQFF; V: TRBV9; size: -; J: TRBJ2-1; D: TRBD2
DNA: TGTGCCAGCAGTTTACCCTCGCTAGCGGGTACGCAGTATTTT; CDR3: CASSLPSLAGTQYF; V: TRBV28; size: once; J: TRBJ2-3; D: TRBD2
DNA: TGTGCCAGCACCCGTGCAGGGGACAGGGCCATATACGAGCAGTACTTC; CDR3: CASTRAGDRAIYEQYF; V: TRBV28; size: -; J: TRBJ2-7; D: TRBD1
DNA: TGTGCCAGCAGCTTACTGCGGGGAGCGAGGGAGCAGTACTTC; CDR3: CASSLLRGAREQYF; V: TRBV11-2; size: once; J: TRBJ2-7; D: -
DNA: TGTGCCAGCAGCCGCGCGCCCTCGAACACCGGGGAGCTGTTTTTT; CDR3: CASSRAPSNTGELFF; V: TRBV7-2; size: -; J: TRBJ2-2; D: -
DNA: TGTGCCAGTAGTCGGCCGGGACAGGGGGTAGAGACCCAGTACTTC; CDR3: CASSRPGQGVETQYF; V: TRBV19; size: -; J: TRBJ2-5; D: TRBD1
DNA: TGCGCCAGCACCCCAGCGGGACAGGGTATGGAGTACTTC; CDR3: CASTPAGQGMEYF; V: TRBV5-1; size: -; J: TRBJ2-7; D: TRBD1